This is a list of T cell receptor beta chains from one sample in a study of T cell responses to AZD1222 COVID-19 vaccine. Sequencing used immunoSEQ multiplex PCR; TCRdb keeps in-frame clones, though not all of them. The sample yields around 90,000 clones, nearly 90% seen once. The specimen comprised peripheral blood, sampled on day 0 of AZD1222 vaccination. The origin of the receptors is an adult in good health. The CDR3 runs from the conserved cysteine through the conserved F or W. D genes are given only for firm matches. A row's size may be missing; if present it is once, few, many or a size class.

j_call: TRBJ1-2; v_call: TRBV2; clone_size: NA; d_call: NA; cdr3_aa: CASSEAGIGGYTF; cdr3_nt: TGTGCCAGCAGTGAAGCTGGGATTGGGGGCTACACCTTC
j_call: TRBJ1-5; v_call: TRBV5-4; clone_size: NA; d_call: NA; cdr3_aa: CASSQGPNSNQPQHF; cdr3_nt: TGTGCCAGCAGCCAAGGACCTAATAGCAATCAGCCCCAGCATTTT
j_call: TRBJ1-3; v_call: TRBV7-2; clone_size: NA; d_call: NA; cdr3_aa: CASSLAGGFSGNTIYF; cdr3_nt: TGTGCCAGCAGCTTAGCGGGGGGGTTCTCTGGAAACACCATATATTTT
j_call: TRBJ2-3; v_call: TRBV13; clone_size: NA; d_call: TRBD1; cdr3_aa: CASSLAGRQGAIDTQYF; cdr3_nt: TGTGCCAGCAGCTTAGCGGGAAGACAGGGGGCAATAGATACGCAGTATTTT
j_call: TRBJ1-6; v_call: TRBV6-5; clone_size: NA; d_call: TRBD1; cdr3_aa: CASRPDRGHSPLHF; cdr3_nt: TGTGCCAGCAGACCCGACAGGGGGCATTCACCCCTCCACTTT
j_call: TRBJ2-7; v_call: TRBV7-2; clone_size: NA; d_call: NA; cdr3_aa: CASSLKFGSYEQYF; cdr3_nt: TGTGCCAGCAGCTTAAAATTTGGTTCCTACGAGCAGTACTTC
j_call: TRBJ2-3; v_call: TRBV19; clone_size: NA; d_call: TRBD2; cdr3_aa: CATHPQLGLAGPTDTQYF; cdr3_nt: TGTGCCACTCACCCACAGCTGGGACTAGCGGGCCCCACAGATACGCAGTATTTT
j_call: TRBJ1-5; v_call: TRBV30; clone_size: NA; d_call: NA; cdr3_aa: CAWRRTVNQPQHF; cdr3_nt: TGTGCCTGGAGAAGGACAGTCAATCAGCCCCAGCATTTT
j_call: TRBJ2-3; v_call: TRBV7-2; clone_size: NA; d_call: NA; cdr3_aa: CASSERRDFLRGGQYF; cdr3_nt: TGTGCCAGCAGCGAAAGAAGGGACTTCCTACGGGGAGGGCAGTATTTT
j_call: TRBJ1-1; v_call: TRBV28; clone_size: NA; d_call: NA; cdr3_aa: CASSVGGMNTEAFF; cdr3_nt: TGTGCCAGCAGTGTGGGCGGAATGAACACTGAAGCTTTCTTT
j_call: TRBJ1-1; v_call: TRBV14; clone_size: NA; d_call: TRBD1; cdr3_aa: CASSQEKGTGINTEAFF; cdr3_nt: TGTGCCAGCAGCCAAGAGAAGGGGACAGGGATAAACACTGAAGCTTTCTTT
j_call: TRBJ1-1; v_call: TRBV28; clone_size: once; d_call: NA; cdr3_aa: CASSLVKGRNTEAFF; cdr3_nt: TGTGCCAGCAGTTTAGTTAAGGGGAGGAACACTGAAGCTTTCTTT
j_call: TRBJ2-3; v_call: TRBV6-5; clone_size: NA; d_call: TRBD2; cdr3_aa: CAVKASGGTDTQYF; cdr3_nt: TGTGCCGTGAAGGCTAGCGGGGGCACAGATACGCAGTATTTT
j_call: TRBJ1-5; v_call: TRBV5-1; clone_size: few; d_call: NA; cdr3_aa: CASRGAPNQPQHF; cdr3_nt: TGCGCCAGCAGGGGCGCCCCTAATCAGCCCCAGCATTTT
j_call: TRBJ2-7; v_call: TRBV29-1; clone_size: NA; d_call: NA; cdr3_aa: CSVTGVSYEQYF; cdr3_nt: TGCAGCGTTACGGGGGTCAGCTACGAGCAGTACTTC
j_call: TRBJ2-5; v_call: TRBV6-5; clone_size: NA; d_call: NA; cdr3_aa: CASSYAGLLGTQYF; cdr3_nt: TGTGCCAGCAGTTACGCGGGACTCCTAGGGACCCAGTACTTC
j_call: TRBJ1-5; v_call: TRBV5-4; clone_size: NA; d_call: NA; cdr3_aa: CASSLDSGQPQHF; cdr3_nt: TGTGCCAGCAGCTTGGATTCGGGCCAGCCCCAGCATTTT
j_call: TRBJ1-2; v_call: TRBV6-6; clone_size: NA; d_call: NA; cdr3_aa: CASRDRSFNYGYTF; cdr3_nt: TGTGCCAGCAGAGACAGGTCGTTTAACTATGGCTACACCTTC
j_call: TRBJ1-5; v_call: TRBV7-9; clone_size: NA; d_call: NA; cdr3_aa: CASSNYYNQPQHF; cdr3_nt: TGTGCCAGCAGTAATTATTACAATCAGCCCCAGCATTTT
j_call: TRBJ1-1; v_call: TRBV15; clone_size: few; d_call: TRBD1; cdr3_aa: CATSRDLGTVNTEAFF; cdr3_nt: TGTGCCACCAGCAGAGATCTTGGGACAGTGAACACTGAAGCTTTCTTT
j_call: TRBJ2-1; v_call: TRBV25-1; clone_size: NA; d_call: TRBD1; cdr3_aa: CASSEGTGGSYNEQFF; cdr3_nt: TGTGCCAGCAGTGAAGGGACAGGGGGATCCTACAATGAGCAGTTCTTC
j_call: TRBJ1-5; v_call: TRBV19; clone_size: NA; d_call: TRBD1; cdr3_aa: CASSPPRQGGNQPQHF; cdr3_nt: TGTGCCAGTAGTCCCCCCCGACAGGGCGGCAATCAGCCCCAGCATTTT
j_call: TRBJ2-2; v_call: TRBV7-3; clone_size: NA; d_call: TRBD1; cdr3_aa: CASSDRQGTGELFF; cdr3_nt: TGTGCCAGCAGCGACCGACAGGGTACCGGGGAGCTGTTTTTT
j_call: TRBJ1-1; v_call: TRBV29-1; clone_size: NA; d_call: NA; cdr3_aa: CSVEQGLTFF; cdr3_nt: TGCAGCGTTGAGCAGGGTCTAACTTTCTTT